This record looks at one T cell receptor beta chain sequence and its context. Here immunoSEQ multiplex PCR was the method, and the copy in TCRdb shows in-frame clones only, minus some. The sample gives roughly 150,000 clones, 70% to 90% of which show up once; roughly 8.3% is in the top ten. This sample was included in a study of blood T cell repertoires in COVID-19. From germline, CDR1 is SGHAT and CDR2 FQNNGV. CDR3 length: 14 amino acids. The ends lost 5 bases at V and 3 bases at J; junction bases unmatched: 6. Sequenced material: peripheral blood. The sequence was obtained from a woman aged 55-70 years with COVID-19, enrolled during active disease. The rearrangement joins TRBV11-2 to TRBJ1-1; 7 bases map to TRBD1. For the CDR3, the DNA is TGTGCCAGCAGCCATCCTACAGGGGACACTGAAGCTTTCTTT. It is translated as CASSHPTGDTEAFF.